Below, 28 T cell receptor beta chains from the same sample are listed, as sequenced in a study of blood T cells in healthy people across ages. Through a sample-barcoded 5' primer and a J-beta primer mix, a second PCR was run for roughly 7 to 12 cycles. TCRdb re-analysed the 5' RACE reads in MiXCR, keeping a single row per CDR3 protein. The sample contains just under 750,000 distinct CDR3 sequences, about a fifth of which appear only once. Sequenced: blood. The origin of the receptors is a man aged 65 to 79 in good health.

This clonotype occurred many times. The V gene is TRBV29-1, the J gene TRBJ2-3; either TRBD1 or TRBD2 may supply D (5 bases each). The CDR3 is 14 amino acids. Germline assignment: CDR1 SQVTM and CDR2 ANQGSEA. Trimming left V 6 bases short and J 6 bases short, with 19 bases between. CDR3: CSVARDPNADTQYF. CDR3 DNA: TGCAGCGTCGCCCGGGACCCGAACGCGGATACGCAGTATTTT.

The gene calls are TRBV20-1 and TRBJ2-1, with 9 bases that match TRBD2. The trim removed 4 bases at V and 6 bases at J, leaving 7 bases unmatched. There are 14 residues in the CDR3. Germline V gene data show CDR1 as DFQATT and CDR2 as SNEGSKA (reference sequence). For the CDR3, the DNA is TGCAGTGCTAATCTAGCGGGGAGATCCAATGAGCAGTTCTTC. Protein: CSANLAGRSNEQFF.

The table lists this clonotype with a few counts. The gene calls are TRBV7-8 and TRBJ2-3; no clear D. The CDR3 length is 12 residues. V lost 2 bases and J lost 5, with 5 bases in between. Germline V CDR1 and CDR2: SGHVS, FQNEAQ. The CDR3 sequence: CASSLWLDTQYF. The CDR3 nucleotides read TGTGCCAGCAGCTTATGGCTAGATACGCAGTATTTT.

The rearrangement uses TRBV3-1 and TRBJ2-1; 7 bases match TRBD1. This CDR3 region has 12 residues. Germline-derived CDR1 and CDR2 are LGHDT and YNNKEL (reference sequence). V lost 2 bases to trimming and J lost 10 bases; unmatched junction nucleotides: 2. The CDR3 region has the DNA TGTGCCAGCAGCCAATCAGGGGGAGAGCAGTTCTTC. Translated: CASSQSGGEQFF.

This rearrangement joins TRBV28 to TRBJ2-7; 9 bases are a match to TRBD1. Germline V gene lookup returns CDR1 MDHEN and CDR2 SYDVKM. V was pared by 2 bases and J by 1 base, with 6 bases of the junction left unmatched. The CDR3 extends over 16 amino acids. CDR3: CASSLNLGQGSYEQYF. CDR3 bases: TGTGCCAGCAGTTTAAATCTGGGACAGGGTTCCTACGAGCAGTACTTC.

This clonotype was picked up a small number of times. This chain uses TRBV7-2 with TRBJ2-7, with 8 nucleotides matching TRBD2. CDR1 and CDR2 from the germline V gene are SGHTA and FQGNSA. V was pared by 3 bases and J by 4 bases, with 11 bases of the junction left unmatched. CDR3 length: 16 amino acids. The chain's CDR3 is CASSFYLAGDIYEQYF. In DNA, the CDR3 is TGTGCCAGCAGCTTTTATCTAGCGGGTGACATTTACGAGCAGTACTTC.

The chain uses TRBV29-1 and TRBJ1-1; D call uncertain. V was cut by 8 bases and J by 1 base, with 8 bases left in between. Germline V gene data show CDR1 as SQVTM and CDR2 as ANQGSEA. This CDR3 is 11 amino acids long. In DNA form, the CDR3 reads TGCAGCCCCCTGGCGAACACTGAAGCTTTCTTT. Its protein product is CSPLANTEAFF. Variable domain in full (rest from reference TRBV29-1 and TRBJ1-1): SAVISQKPSRDICQRGTSLTIQCQVDSQVTMMFWYRQQPGQSLTLIATANQGSEATYESGFVIDKFPISRPNLTFSTLTVSNMSPEDSSIYLCSPLANTEAFFGQGTRLTVV.

This clonotype was counted between two and nine times. The CDR3 reads CATSRADGSYEQYV. The CDR3 DNA reads as TGTGCCACCTCTAGGGCAGATGGTTCCTACGAGCAGTACGTC. The V call is TRBV6-6, the J call TRBJ2-7, with unresolved D. This CDR3 contains 14 residues. V was pared by 10 bases and J by 1 base, with 17 bases between. From germline, CDR1 is MNHNY and CDR2 SVGAGI (reference sequence).

This clonotype was found a few times. CDR3 amino acids: CASSFPGSWLSTDTQYF. The CDR3 DNA is TGTGCCAGCAGCTTCCCCGGGTCATGGTTGAGCACAGATACGCAGTATTTT. The chain couples TRBV7-2 to TRBJ2-3; D unresolved. In germline, CDR1 is SGHTA, CDR2 FQGNSA. With 3 bases removed from V and 0 bases from J, the gap between germline ends came to 16 bases. The CDR3 loop spans 17 amino acids.

This clonotype was found a few times. V is TRBV9 and J is TRBJ2-5; 7 nucleotides line up with TRBD1. Unmatched junction bases numbered 10, after V lost 4 bases and J lost 4 bases. This CDR3 region has 15 residues. CDR1 SGDLS and CDR2 YYNGEE come from the germline V gene. DNA for the CDR3: TGTGCCAGCAGCAGTCCCAGGGGGATCGCAGAGACCCAGTACTTC. Residues: CASSSPRGIAETQYF.

This clonotype was seen only a few times. V usage is TRBV5-1 and J usage is TRBJ2-5, with TRBD1 as a possible D gene (6 bases). Germline V gives CDR1 SGHRS, CDR2 YFSETQ. Trimming removed 0 bases at V and 3 bases at J, with 15 bases between. This CDR3 has 16 residues. The CDR3 sequence: CASSLGVRGTKETQYF. The CDR3 DNA reads as TGCGCCAGCAGCTTGGGAGTCAGGGGAACCAAAGAGACCCAGTACTTC.

The genes are TRBV11-2 and TRBJ2-3; 8 nucleotides align to TRBD2. The length of the CDR3 is 17 residues. Germline assignment: CDR1 SGHAT and CDR2 FQNNGV. The V and J ends lost 4 bases and 0 bases, in that order; junction bases with no gene match: 9. CDR3 nucleotides: TGTGCCAGCAGCTACCGCCAGGCTAGCGGGAGCACAGATACGCAGTATTTT. It is translated as CASSYRQASGSTDTQYF.

The rearrangement uses TRBV29-1 and TRBJ2-1; a possible D gene is TRBD1 (5 bases). V lost 1 base and J 8 bases, leaving 15 bases between the germline ends. This CDR3 has 14 residues. Germline-derived CDR1 and CDR2 are SQVTM and ANQGSEA. CDR3 sequence (DNA): TGCAGCGTTGAAGGGGGCTCCGGTATCGATGAGCAGTTCTTC. It encodes CSVEGGSGIDEQFF.

The chain has TRBV7-2 and TRBJ1-5; 10 positions agree with TRBD1. Germline V gene data show CDR1 as SGHTA and CDR2 as FQGNSA. The CDR3 sequence is 15 residues long. The ends lost 4 bases at V and 6 bases at J; junction bases unmatched: 6. CDR3 residues: CASSSRQGASQPQHF. CDR3 nucleotide sequence: TGTGCCAGCAGCTCGCGACAGGGGGCTAGTCAGCCCCAGCATTTT. The whole variable domain, filled in from reference TRBV7-2 and TRBJ1-5, reads GAGVSQSPSNKVTEKGKDVELRCDPISGHTALYWYRQSLGQGLEFLIYFQGNSAPDKSGLPSDRFSAERTGGSVSTLTIQRTQQEDSAVYLCASSSRQGASQPQHFGDGTRLSIL.

The J gene is TRBJ1-2, the V gene TRBV14; 10 positions match TRBD1. CDR1 is SGHDN, CDR2 FVKESK, per germline. The CDR3 loop spans 15 amino acids. V gave up 1 base and J gave up 5 bases; unmatched junction bases: 4. Here the CDR3 reads CASSQGSGQGYGYTF. CDR3 DNA: TGTGCCAGCAGCCAAGGTTCGGGACAGGGGTATGGCTACACCTTC.

This chain's CDR3 is CASSYSGTYNEQFF. CDR3 bases: TGTGCCAGCAGTTACTCTGGAACCTACAATGAGCAGTTCTTC. The J gene is TRBJ2-7, the V gene TRBV6-6; D unresolved. The DNA end lines up better with TRBJ2-1; the J call may be wrong. CDR3 size: 14 residues. Germline V gives CDR1 MNHNY, CDR2 SVGAGI (reference sequence).

This clonotype occurred many times. The chain is built from TRBV29-1 and TRBJ2-1, with no clear D. The V end was cut by 4 bases, the J end by 4 bases, with 11 bases between. The CDR3 totals 13 residues. Germline loops: CDR1 SQVTM, CDR2 ANQGSEA. The CDR3, as DNA: TGCAGCGTTGCAACAGTGTTGTACAATGAGCAGTTCTTC. Translation: CSVATVLYNEQFF.

This clonotype has more than one count but fewer than ten. V and J are TRBV10-3 and TRBJ2-3; D is perhaps TRBD1 (6 bases). V dropped 2 bases and J dropped 2 bases, with 14 bases sitting between them. The CDR3 has 16 residues. Germline V lookup: CDR1 ENHRY, CDR2 SYGVKD. The CDR3, as DNA: TGTGCCATCAGTGAGGGCAGGGGACCCAACACAGATACGCAGTATTTT. This encodes CAISEGRGPNTDTQYF.

This clonotype appeared a single time. V is TRBV30 and J is TRBJ2-1; D unclear. Trimming pared 2 bases from V and 7 bases from J, leaving 12 bases between. The CDR3 loop spans 13 amino acids. Germline CDR1 and CDR2: GTSNPN and SVGIG (reference sequence). CDR3 amino acids: CAWSRSGMNEQFF. The DNA for the CDR3 is TGTGCCTGGAGTCGGTCAGGAATGAATGAGCAGTTCTTC.

This clonotype turned up a few times. V is TRBV5-1 and J is TRBJ2-1, with 11 bases identical to TRBD1. From germline, CDR1 is SGHRS and CDR2 YFSETQ. V shed 2 bases and J 4 bases; nucleotides not matched to a gene: 8. The CDR3 loop spans 17 amino acids. The CDR3 DNA follows: TGCGCCAGCAGCTTACTTCCGGGACAGGGGGAATACAATGAGCAGTTCTTC. This translates into CASSLLPGQGEYNEQFF.

This clonotype was seen only a few times. This chain uses TRBV2 with TRBJ2-2; D perhaps matches TRBD1 (6 bases). V was cut by 6 bases and J by 6 bases, with 14 bases left in between. Per germline, CDR1 SNHLY and CDR2 FYNNEI. The CDR3 loop spans 14 amino acids. CDR3 region: CASSPLQGPGELFF. The CDR3 nucleotides read TGTGCCAGCAGCCCTTTACAGGGACCCGGGGAGCTGTTTTTT.

This clonotype was seen a few times. The chain uses TRBV6-2 or TRBV6-3 and TRBJ2-4; TRBD2 might be the D (5 bases). Trimming pared 0 bases from V and 0 bases from J, leaving 12 bases between. This CDR3 is built from 17 residues. Germline CDR1 reads MNHEY; CDR2 reads SVGEGT. CDR3 sequence (DNA): TGTGCCAGCAGTTACTCGATCGGCGGACTAGCCAAAAACATTCAGTACTTC. Translation: CASSYSIGGLAKNIQYF.

Remarks on this clonotype: One end of the junction varies from germline; a read error may be responsible. The V call is TRBV25-1, the J call TRBJ2-7, with a tentative D call TRBD2 (5 bases). The CDR3 runs 13 residues. CDR1 and CDR2 (germline): MGHDK, SYGVNS. Here the CDR3 reads CVSSEGTPYEQYF. The CDR3 DNA reads TGTGTCAGCAGTGAGGGAACACCCTACGAGCAGTACTTC.

CDR3 residues: CASSPKLRLNQPQHF. CDR3 nucleotides: TGTGCCAGCAGCCCCAAGCTACGGTTGAATCAGCCCCAGCATTTT. The genes are TRBV7-9 and TRBJ1-5, with no clear D. With 5 bases removed from V and 4 bases from J, the gap between germline ends came to 15 bases. Germline CDR1 reads SEHNR; CDR2 reads FQNEAQ (reference sequence). The CDR3 contains 15 residues.

This clonotype appeared a few times. The V call is TRBV7-8, the J call TRBJ1-4; D is undetermined. The V end lost 2 bases, the J end lost 8 bases, and 15 bases lay between the germline ends. Germline assignment: CDR1 SGHVS and CDR2 FQNEAQ. The CDR3 consists of 15 residues. The CDR3: CASSLIAGGGEKLFF. The CDR3 DNA follows: TGTGCCAGCAGCTTAATCGCAGGCGGTGGGGAAAAACTGTTTTTT.

This clonotype was detected a few times. The rearrangement joins TRBV5-1 to TRBJ1-2; D gene unclear. Germline assignment: CDR1 SGHRS and CDR2 YFSETQ. Deletions cut 0 bases from V and 4 bases from J, with 10 bases between. The CDR3 totals 14 residues. The CDR3, as DNA: TGCGCCAGCAGCTTGGACGGCCCCCGCTATGGCTACACCTTC. Translation gives CASSLDGPRYGYTF. Full variable domain (missing parts from reference TRBV5-1 and TRBJ1-2): KAGVTQTPRYLIKTRGQQVTLSCSPISGHRSVSWYQQTPGQGLQFLFEYFSETQRNKGNFPGRFSGRQFSNSRSEMNVSTLELGDSALYLCASSLDGPRYGYTFGSGTRLTVV.

This clonotype was seen only a few times. The chain couples TRBV5-1 to TRBJ1-1; D is ambiguous. Germline values: CDR1 SGHRS, CDR2 YFSETQ. V lost 0 bases and J 6 bases, leaving 12 bases between the germline ends. The CDR3 has 14 residues. CDR3 sequence (DNA): TGCGCCAGCAGCTTGGAGCCCCGACGGGCTGAAGCTTTCTTT. This gives the protein CASSLEPRRAEAFF.

This clonotype was detected a few times. The chain links TRBV28 to TRBJ2-7, with D maybe TRBD1 (6 bases). Germline V gives CDR1 MDHEN, CDR2 SYDVKM. The ends were cut back, 7 bases at V and 1 base at J, with 14 bases in the middle. This CDR3 region has 14 residues. CDR3 coding DNA: TGTGCCAGCAACCTCCAGGGGCCTTCCTACGAGCAGTACTTC. It translates to CASNLQGPSYEQYF.